The rows below give T cell receptor beta chains drawn from one sample of a study of blood T cell repertoires in COVID-19. Sequencing was performed with immunoSEQ multiplex PCR; in TCRdb, only in-frame clones are kept and a portion is missing. The table includes fewer than 100,000 clones, roughly 85% detected once. Sequencing input: peripheral blood. The receptors come from a human donor in a cohort sampled during active COVID-19. The CDR3 runs from the conserved cysteine through the conserved F or W. The order of the fields is clone size, D gene, J gene, V gene, CDR3 DNA, CDR3 protein. The D gene is left open where the match is weak. Clone size is stated in some rows and not others, as once, few, many or a class when expanded.

few | - | TRBJ2-6 | TRBV18 | TGTGCCAGCTCACTAAACTCTGGGGCCAACGTCCTGACTTTC | CASSLNSGANVLTF
- | - | TRBJ2-7 | TRBV25-1 | TGTGCCAGCGACGGCGGGTCCTACGAGCAGTACTTC | CASDGGSYEQYF
- | TRBD1 | TRBJ1-2 | TRBV15 | TGTGCCACCAGCCCCGGGGGACAGGGCCATGGTAACTATGGCTACACCTTC | CATSPGGQGHGNYGYTF
- | - | TRBJ1-6 | TRBV30 | TGTGCCTGGAATCCTAGCTCCTATAATTCACCCCTCCACTTT | CAWNPSSYNSPLHF
- | - | TRBJ2-1 | TRBV5-4 | TGTGCCAGCAGCTTGGTGGTTAGTGGTGAGCAGTTCTTC | CASSLVVSGEQFF
once | - | TRBJ1-2 | TRBV6-2/TRBV6-3 | TGTGCCAGCAGTTACCTCGCGGGCCGGCCGGGAGACTATGGCTACACCTTC | CASSYLAGRPGDYGYTF
once | - | TRBJ2-1 | TRBV9 | TGTGCCAGCAGCGTAGCTCTGGCGGTAAATGAGCAGTTCTTC | CASSVALAVNEQFF
- | - | TRBJ1-5 | TRBV5-6 | TGTGCCAGCAGCTTCACGGGCGGGGGGGCGCATCAGCCCCAGCATTTT | CASSFTGGGAHQPQHF
- | - | TRBJ2-3 | TRBV28 | TGTGCCAGCGCCGGGCCAGGCGGGAACACAGATACGCAGTATTTT | CASAGPGGNTDTQYF
- | TRBD2 | TRBJ2-1 | TRBV10-3 | TGTGCCATCAGTGAGTACCGGGGGGATGAGCAGTTCTTC | CAISEYRGDEQFF
few | TRBD1 | TRBJ1-5 | TRBV9 | TGTGCCAGCAGCGTCGGACAGGGGAGCAATCAGCCCCAGCATTTT | CASSVGQGSNQPQHF
- | TRBD2 | TRBJ2-7 | TRBV4-2 | TGTGCCAGCAGCCAAGATGGGCTAGCGGGAGGGTCAGGGTGGAACGAGCAGTACTTC | CASSQDGLAGGSGWNEQYF
- | - | TRBJ1-1 | TRBV7-8 | TGTGCCAGCAGCTCGCAACAGGGTTTTAGGACTGAAGCTTTCTTT | CASSSQQGFRTEAFF
- | TRBD2 | TRBJ2-7 | TRBV2 | TGTGCCAGCAGGGACGGGACTAGAGTGGGCGAGCAGTACTTC | CASRDGTRVGEQYF
few | - | TRBJ2-5 | TRBV19 | TGTGCCAGTAGTGTACAGGTCCAAGAGACCCAGTACTTC | CASSVQVQETQYF
- | - | TRBJ2-4 | TRBV2 | TGTGCCAGCAGTCCCTATAACAAAAACATTCAGTACTTC | CASSPYNKNIQYF
- | TRBD2 | TRBJ2-3 | TRBV19 | TGTGCCAGTAGTAGGTCTAGCGGGACGGATACGCAGTATTTT | CASSRSSGTDTQYF
- | - | TRBJ1-5 | TRBV24-1 | TGTGCCACCAGTGATGGACAGCCCGGGGAGCCCCAGCATTTT | CATSDGQPGEPQHF
- | - | TRBJ1-5 | TRBV11-2 | TGTGCCAGCAGCTTAAACAGAAATCAGCCCCAGCATTTT | CASSLNRNQPQHF
- | - | TRBJ1-1 | TRBV6-5 | TGTGCCAGCAGTCCGGGACACTGGACTGAAGCTTTCTTT | CASSPGHWTEAFF
- | TRBD2 | TRBJ2-4 | TRBV7-2 | TGTGCCAGCAGCTATAGCGGGAGTCAGGAAAACATTCAGTACTTC | CASSYSGSQENIQYF
- | - | TRBJ1-2 | TRBV2 | TGTGCCAGCAGCCCGGAGCGTTTAACCTGCACCTTC | CASSPERLTCTF
- | TRBD1 | TRBJ1-6 | TRBV5-4 | TGTGCCAGCAGCTCCGGGACAGGGGACTATAATTCACCCCTCCACTTT | CASSSGTGDYNSPLHF
- | - | TRBJ1-2 | TRBV6-5 | TGTGCCACCTGGAGCTACGGCTACACCTTC | CATWSYGYTF
- | - | TRBJ1-2 | TRBV24-1 | TGTGCCACCAGTGATGCGAACGACAGAACTAACTATGGCTACACCTTC | CATSDANDRTNYGYTF
- | TRBD1 | TRBJ2-2 | TRBV6-2/TRBV6-3 | TGTGCCAGCAGTTACTCGAGAGGGGGCCCCGGGGAGCTGTTTTTT | CASSYSRGGPGELFF
few | - | TRBJ2-2 | TRBV7-9 | TGTGCCAGCAGCCTCACTCTAGCCGAAGGGGAGCTGTTTTTT | CASSLTLAEGELFF
- | - | TRBJ2-5 | TRBV7-3 | TGTGCCAGCAGCGCAAACACAGGGGAGACCCAGTACTTC | CASSANTGETQYF
- | TRBD2 | TRBJ2-3 | TRBV18 | TGTGCCAGCTCACCAGGCGGGGGGGCAGATACGCAGTATTTT | CASSPGGGADTQYF
- | - | TRBJ2-5 | TRBV5-4 | TGTGCCAGCAGCACTTTTACCGCTAACAGGGTAGGAGAGACCCAGTACTTC | CASSTFTANRVGETQYF
- | TRBD2 | TRBJ2-1 | TRBV7-2 | TGTGCCAGCATGACTAGCGGGAGCAAGTTCTTC | CASMTSGSKFF